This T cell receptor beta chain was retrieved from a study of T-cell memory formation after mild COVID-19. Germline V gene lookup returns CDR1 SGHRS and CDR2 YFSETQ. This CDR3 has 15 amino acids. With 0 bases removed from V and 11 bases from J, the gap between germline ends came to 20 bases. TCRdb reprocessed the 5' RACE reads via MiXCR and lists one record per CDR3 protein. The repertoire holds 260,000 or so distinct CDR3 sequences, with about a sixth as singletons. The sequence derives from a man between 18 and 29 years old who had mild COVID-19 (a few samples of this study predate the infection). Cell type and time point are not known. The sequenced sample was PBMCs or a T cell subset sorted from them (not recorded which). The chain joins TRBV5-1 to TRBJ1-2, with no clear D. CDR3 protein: CASSLGNQISMDYTF. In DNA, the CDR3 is TGCGCCAGCAGCTTGGGAAATCAGATCTCTATGGATTACACCTTC.